These 9 T cell receptor beta chains share one sample of origin, sequenced in a study of Graves' ophthalmopathy and Graves' hyperthyroidism. RNA served as the template for amplifying TCR beta CDR3 regions. An initial RT-PCR round employing HTBI primers preceded a second-round multiplex PCR. TCRdb itself ran the multiplex PCR reads through MiXCR, one entry per CDR3 protein. Found here are about 500,000 distinct CDR3 sequences, roughly 39% of them singletons; the top ten hold around 4.6%. Sequences were obtained from peripheral blood or thyroid tissue (not recorded which). The receptors stem from an adult man with Graves' hyperthyroidism.

This clonotype was detected ten times or more. The J gene is TRBJ1-2, the V gene TRBV19; 9 nucleotides line up with TRBD1. There are 13 residues in the CDR3. The trim removed 9 bases at V and 4 bases at J, leaving 6 bases unmatched. Germline values: CDR1 LNHDA, CDR2 SQIVND (reference sequence). This CDR3 reads CARGTGLVYGYTF. The CDR3 coding sequence is TGTGCCAGAGGGACAGGGCTGGTCTATGGCTACACCTTC.

The V call is TRBV25-1, the J call TRBJ2-2; maybe TRBD2 (5 bases). The CDR3 has 13 amino acids. From germline, CDR1 is MGHDK and CDR2 SYGVNS. CDR3 amino acids: CASFRGSAGELFF. In nucleotides, the CDR3 is TGTGCTAGCTTCCGGGGTAGCGCCGGGGAGCTGTTTTTT.

The chain combines TRBV7-6 with TRBJ2-7; D may be TRBD1 (5 bases). V was clipped by 0 bases and J by 3 bases, with 12 bases between them. Per the germline V gene, CDR1 is SGHVS and CDR2 is FNYEAQ. The CDR3 consists of 15 residues. The CDR3 reads CASSLAGARDYEQYF. The CDR3 DNA is TGTGCCAGCAGCTTAGCTGGAGCCAGGGACTACGAGCAGTACTTC.

The chain recombines TRBV11-2 with TRBJ2-5, with D possibly matching TRBD1 (6 bases). CDR1 is SGHAT, CDR2 FQNNGV, per germline. V was clipped by 2 bases and J by 3 bases, with 16 bases between them. The CDR3 is made up of 16 amino acids. This CDR3 is CASSLIQGLLKETQYF. The CDR3 DNA reads as TGTGCCAGCAGCTTAATTCAGGGGTTATTAAAAGAGACCCAGTACTTC.

This clonotype has ten or more counts. V and J are TRBV20-1 and TRBJ2-5; D is unresolved. The CDR3 runs to 14 residues. V shed 0 bases and J shed 0 bases, with 8 bases lying between them. CDR1 is DFQATT, CDR2 SNEGSKA, per germline (reference sequence). CDR3 DNA sequence: TGCAGTGCTAGAGATCTCCGATACCAAGAGACCCAGTACTTC. Translation: CSARDLRYQETQYF.

About this clonotype itself: A junction boundary mismatches the germline segment, possibly from a read error. The chain has TRBV7-9 and TRBJ2-6; 7 bases match TRBD2. The CDR3 has 14 residues. Germline CDR1 SEHNR, CDR2 FQNEAQ (reference sequence). DNA for the CDR3: TGTGCCAGCAGCTTAGAGGCAGGGACTAACACTGAAGCTTTC. Translation: CASSLEAGTNTEAF. The full variable domain, its missing parts supplied by reference TRBV7-9 and TRBJ2-6, is DTGVSQNPRHKITKRGQNVTFRCDPISEHNRLYWYRQTLGQGPEFLTYFQNEAQLEKSRLLSDRFSAERPKGSFSTLEIQRTEQGDSAMYLCASSLEAGTNTEAFGAGSRLTVL.

As concerns this clonotype: This may stem from a read error, because a much larger clone lies one nucleotide away. This chain joins TRBV5-4 and TRBJ2-7; D possibly corresponds to TRBD2 (5 bases). Germline-derived CDR1 and CDR2 are SGHNT and YYREEE (reference sequence). The length of the CDR3 is 14 residues. The V gene lost 2 bases and the J gene lost 1 base, with 10 bases spanning the gap. The CDR3 here is CASSFSELSYEQYF. Written as DNA, the CDR3 is TGTGCCAGCAGCTTTAGCGAGTTATCCTACGAGCAGTACTTC.

This clonotype was detected only a few times. The chain combines TRBV5-8 with TRBJ2-7; 7 nucleotides align to TRBD1. The junction had 17 bases not matched to a gene; V was cut back by 4 bases and J by 1 base. This CDR3 is 18 amino acids long. CDR1 SGHTS and CDR2 YDEGEE come from the germline V gene. The CDR3 DNA follows: TGTGCCAGCAGCGTCGCTTTGGGAATCAGGACAGGATCCTACGAGCAGTACTTC. Its translation: CASSVALGIRTGSYEQYF. Full variable domain (outside the CDR3, taken from reference TRBV5-8 and TRBJ2-7): EAGVTQSPTHLIKTRGQQATLRCSPISGHTSVYWYQQALGLGLQFLLWYDEGEERNRGNFPPRFSGRQFPNYSSELNVNALELEDSALYLCASSVALGIRTGSYEQYFGPGTRLTVT.

This clonotype came up many times. The V and J genes are TRBV12-3 or TRBV12-4 and TRBJ2-5, with 8 bases identical to TRBD2. V lost 3 bases and J lost 2; bases outside the gene matches: 5. The CDR3 length is 15 residues. Written as DNA, the CDR3 is TGTGCCAGCAGTTTGATAGGACTAGCTCAAGAGACCCAGTACTTC. Encoded protein: CASSLIGLAQETQYF.